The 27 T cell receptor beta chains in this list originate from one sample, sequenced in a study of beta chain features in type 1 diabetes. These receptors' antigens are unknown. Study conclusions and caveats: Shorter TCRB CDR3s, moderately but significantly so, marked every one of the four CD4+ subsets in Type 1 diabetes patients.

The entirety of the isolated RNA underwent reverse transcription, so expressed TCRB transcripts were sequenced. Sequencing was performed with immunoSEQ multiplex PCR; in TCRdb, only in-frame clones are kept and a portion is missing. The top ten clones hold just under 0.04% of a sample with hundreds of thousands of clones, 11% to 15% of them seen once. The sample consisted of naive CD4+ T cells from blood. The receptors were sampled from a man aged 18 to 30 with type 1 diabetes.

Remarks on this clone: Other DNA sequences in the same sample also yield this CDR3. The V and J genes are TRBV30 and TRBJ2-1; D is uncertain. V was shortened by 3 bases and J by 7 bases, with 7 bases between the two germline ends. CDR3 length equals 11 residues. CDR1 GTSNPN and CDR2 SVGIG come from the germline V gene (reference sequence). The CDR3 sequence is CAWSRTNEQFF. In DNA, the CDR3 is TGTGCCTGGAGCAGAACAAATGAGCAGTTCTTC.

The CDR3 bases are TGCGCCAGCAGCTCTACCCACCAGGTGACCAGGACGGCTTTCTTT. Residues: CASSSTHQVTRTAFF. V gene TRBV5-1 combines with J gene TRBJ1-1; D is undetermined. The CDR3 covers 15 residues. Trimming pared 3 bases from V and 11 bases from J, leaving 23 bases between. The germline gives CDR1 SGHRS, CDR2 YFSETQ.

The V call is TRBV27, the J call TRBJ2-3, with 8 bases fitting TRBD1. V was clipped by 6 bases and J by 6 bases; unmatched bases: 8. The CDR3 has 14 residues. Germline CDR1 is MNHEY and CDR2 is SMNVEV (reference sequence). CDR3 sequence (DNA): TGTGCCAGCAGGAAGACAGGGGTTGCGGATACGCAGTATTTT. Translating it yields CASRKTGVADTQYF.

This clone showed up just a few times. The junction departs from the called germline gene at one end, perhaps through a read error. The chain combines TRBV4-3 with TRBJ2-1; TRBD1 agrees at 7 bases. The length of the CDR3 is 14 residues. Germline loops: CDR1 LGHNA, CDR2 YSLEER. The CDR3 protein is CASSQSRDRTLAIF. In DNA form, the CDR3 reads TGCGCCAGCAGCCAATCCCGGGACAGAACCCTTGCGATCTTC.

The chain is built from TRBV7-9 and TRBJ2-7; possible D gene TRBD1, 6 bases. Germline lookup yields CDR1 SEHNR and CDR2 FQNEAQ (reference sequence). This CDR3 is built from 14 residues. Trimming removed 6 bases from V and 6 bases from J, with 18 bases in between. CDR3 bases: TGTGCCAGCAGTCCCAACGGGCCAGGGGCCGAGCAGTACTTC. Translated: CASSPNGPGAEQYF.

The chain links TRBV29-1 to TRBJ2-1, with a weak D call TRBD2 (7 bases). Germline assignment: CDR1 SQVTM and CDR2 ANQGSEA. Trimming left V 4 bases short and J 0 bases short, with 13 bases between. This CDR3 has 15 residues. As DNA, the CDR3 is TGCAGCGTTGCTGGACTAGGGGGCTCCTACAATGAGCAGTTCTTC. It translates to CSVAGLGGSYNEQFF.

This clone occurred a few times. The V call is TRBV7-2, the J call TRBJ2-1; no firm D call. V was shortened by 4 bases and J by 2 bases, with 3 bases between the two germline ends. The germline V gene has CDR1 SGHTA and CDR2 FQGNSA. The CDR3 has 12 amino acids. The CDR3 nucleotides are TGTGCCAGCAGCTCGGCCTACAATGAGCAGTTCTTC. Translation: CASSSAYNEQFF.

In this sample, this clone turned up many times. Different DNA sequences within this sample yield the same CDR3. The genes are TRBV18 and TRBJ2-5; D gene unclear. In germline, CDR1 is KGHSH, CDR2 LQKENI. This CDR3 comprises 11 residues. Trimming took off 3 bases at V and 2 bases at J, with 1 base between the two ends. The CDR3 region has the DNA TGTGCCAGCTCACCGCAAGAGACCCAGTACTTC. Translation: CASSPQETQYF.

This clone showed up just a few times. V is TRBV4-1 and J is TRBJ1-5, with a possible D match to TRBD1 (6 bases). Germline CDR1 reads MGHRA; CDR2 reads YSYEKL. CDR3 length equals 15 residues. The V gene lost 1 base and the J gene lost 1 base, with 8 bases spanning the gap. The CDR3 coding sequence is TGCGCCAGCAGCCAAGGAACAGGGAGCAATCAGCCCCAGCATTTT. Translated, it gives CASSQGTGSNQPQHF.

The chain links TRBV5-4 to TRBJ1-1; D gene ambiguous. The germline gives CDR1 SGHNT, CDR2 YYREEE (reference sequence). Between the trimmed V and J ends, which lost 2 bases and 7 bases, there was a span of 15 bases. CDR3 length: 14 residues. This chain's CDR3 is CASSLTRDRREAFF. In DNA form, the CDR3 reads TGTGCCAGCAGCTTAACGCGTGATCGCCGTGAAGCTTTCTTT.

The CDR3 reads CASSVGGENYGYTF. The DNA of the CDR3 is TGTGCCAGCAGCGTAGGGGGCGAAAACTATGGCTACACCTTC. V gene TRBV9 combines with J gene TRBJ1-2; D is possibly TRBD1 (5 bases). Trimming took off 0 bases at V and 2 bases at J, with 8 bases between the two ends. CDR1 SGDLS and CDR2 YYNGEE come from the germline V gene. The CDR3 is made up of 14 amino acids.

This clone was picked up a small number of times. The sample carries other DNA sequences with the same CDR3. CDR3 residues: CASSVEETQYF. CDR3 in DNA: TGTGCCAGCAGCGTAGAGGAGACCCAGTACTTC. V is TRBV9 and J is TRBJ2-5; D call uncertain. The V end lost 0 bases, the J end lost 5 bases, and 2 bases lay between the germline ends. The CDR3 is 11 residues long. Germline V CDR1 and CDR2: SGDLS, YYNGEE.

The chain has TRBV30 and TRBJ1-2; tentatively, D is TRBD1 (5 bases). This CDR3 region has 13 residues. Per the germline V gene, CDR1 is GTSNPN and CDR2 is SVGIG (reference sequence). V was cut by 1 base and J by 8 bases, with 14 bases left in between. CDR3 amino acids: CAWSENQGSGYTF. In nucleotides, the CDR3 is TGTGCCTGGAGTGAGAATCAGGGCTCGGGCTACACCTTC.

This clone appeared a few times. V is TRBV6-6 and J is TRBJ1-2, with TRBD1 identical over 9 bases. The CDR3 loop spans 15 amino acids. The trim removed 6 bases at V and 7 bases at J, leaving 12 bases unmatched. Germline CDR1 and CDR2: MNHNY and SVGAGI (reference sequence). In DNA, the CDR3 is TGTGCCAGCAGGCCCGGGACAGGGATCGTCGGTGGCTACACCTTC. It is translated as CASRPGTGIVGGYTF.

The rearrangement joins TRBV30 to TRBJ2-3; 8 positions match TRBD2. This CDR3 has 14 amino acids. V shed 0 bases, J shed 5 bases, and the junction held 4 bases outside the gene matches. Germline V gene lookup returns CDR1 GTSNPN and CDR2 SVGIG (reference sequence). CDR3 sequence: CAWSVAGGEDTQYF. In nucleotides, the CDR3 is TGTGCCTGGAGTGTGGCGGGAGGAGAAGATACGCAGTATTTT.

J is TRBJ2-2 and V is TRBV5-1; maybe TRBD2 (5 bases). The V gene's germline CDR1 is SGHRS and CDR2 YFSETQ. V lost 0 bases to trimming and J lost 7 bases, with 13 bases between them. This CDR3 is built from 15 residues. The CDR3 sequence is CASSLERRESGELFF. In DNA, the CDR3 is TGCGCCAGCAGCTTGGAGAGAAGGGAGAGCGGGGAGCTGTTTTTT.

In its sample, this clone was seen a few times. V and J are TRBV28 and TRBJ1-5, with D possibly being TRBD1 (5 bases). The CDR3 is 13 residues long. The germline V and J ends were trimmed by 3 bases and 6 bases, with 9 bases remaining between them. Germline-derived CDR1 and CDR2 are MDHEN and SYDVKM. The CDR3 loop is CASSLGGTQPQHF. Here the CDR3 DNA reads TGTGCCAGCAGTTTGGGGGGGACTCAGCCCCAGCATTTT.

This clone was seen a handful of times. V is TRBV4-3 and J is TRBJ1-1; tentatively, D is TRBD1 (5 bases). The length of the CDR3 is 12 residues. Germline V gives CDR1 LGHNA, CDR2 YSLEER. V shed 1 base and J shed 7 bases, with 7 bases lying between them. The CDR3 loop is CASSQGQYEAFF. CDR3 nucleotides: TGCGCCAGCAGCCAAGGACAGTATGAAGCTTTCTTT.

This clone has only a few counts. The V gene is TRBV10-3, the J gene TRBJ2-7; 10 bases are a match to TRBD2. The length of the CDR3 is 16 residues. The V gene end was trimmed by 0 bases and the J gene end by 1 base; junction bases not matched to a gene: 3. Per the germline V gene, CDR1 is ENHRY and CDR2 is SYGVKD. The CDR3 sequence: CAISESRLAGSYEQYF. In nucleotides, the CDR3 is TGTGCCATCAGTGAGTCCCGACTAGCGGGTTCCTACGAGCAGTACTTC.

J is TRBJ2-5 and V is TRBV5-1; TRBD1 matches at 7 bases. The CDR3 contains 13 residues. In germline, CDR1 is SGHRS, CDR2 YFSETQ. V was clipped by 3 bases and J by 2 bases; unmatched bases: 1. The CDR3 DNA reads TGCGCCAGCAGCTCGGACAGGCAAGAGACCCAGTACTTC. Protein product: CASSSDRQETQYF.

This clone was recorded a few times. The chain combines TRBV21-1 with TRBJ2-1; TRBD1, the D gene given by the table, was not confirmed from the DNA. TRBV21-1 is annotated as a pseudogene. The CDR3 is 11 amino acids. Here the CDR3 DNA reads TGTGCCAGCAGCACCCGGACAGCACCGTTCTTC. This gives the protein CASSTRTAPFF.

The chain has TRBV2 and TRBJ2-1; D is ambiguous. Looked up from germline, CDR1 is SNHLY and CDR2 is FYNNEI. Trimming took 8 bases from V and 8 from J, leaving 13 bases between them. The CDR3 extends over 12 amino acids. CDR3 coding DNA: TGTGCCAGCCACCTCGTTGGGGATGAGCAGTTCTTC. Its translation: CASHLVGDEQFF.

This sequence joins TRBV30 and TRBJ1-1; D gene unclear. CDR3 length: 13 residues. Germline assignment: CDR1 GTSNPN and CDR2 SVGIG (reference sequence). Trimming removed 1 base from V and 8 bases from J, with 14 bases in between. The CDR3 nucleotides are TGTGCCTGGAGTGGGTCAGGAGGACGAGAAGCTTTCTTT. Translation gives CAWSGSGGREAFF.

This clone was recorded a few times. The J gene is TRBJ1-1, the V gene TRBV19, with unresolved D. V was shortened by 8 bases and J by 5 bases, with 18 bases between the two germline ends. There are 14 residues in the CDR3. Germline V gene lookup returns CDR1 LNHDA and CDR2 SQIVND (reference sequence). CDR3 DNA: TGTGCCAGTTTCCAGCTTTATTGGGGAACTGAAGCTTTCTTT. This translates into CASFQLYWGTEAFF.

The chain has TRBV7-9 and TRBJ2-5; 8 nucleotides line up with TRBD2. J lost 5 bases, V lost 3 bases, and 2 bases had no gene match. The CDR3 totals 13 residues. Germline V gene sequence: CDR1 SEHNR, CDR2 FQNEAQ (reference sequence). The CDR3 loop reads CASSFSGSETQYF. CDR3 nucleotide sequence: TGTGCCAGCAGCTTCAGCGGGAGTGAGACCCAGTACTTC.

The CDR3: CASSLYRGGGNIQYF. CDR3 DNA sequence: TGTGCCAGCAGCTTATACCGGGGGGGCGGAAACATTCAGTACTTC. This chain links TRBV7-2 with TRBJ2-4; TRBD2 agrees at 8 bases. The V and J ends lost 2 bases and 6 bases, in that order; junction bases with no gene match: 6. The V gene's germline CDR1 is SGHTA and CDR2 FQGNSA. There are 15 residues in the CDR3.

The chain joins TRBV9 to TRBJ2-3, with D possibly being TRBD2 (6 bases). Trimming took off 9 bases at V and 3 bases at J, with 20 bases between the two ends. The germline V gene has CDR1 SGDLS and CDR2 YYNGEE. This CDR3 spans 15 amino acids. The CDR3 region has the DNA TGTGCCACCAGTTGCCGGGAGAGGGGAACAGATACGCAGTATTTT. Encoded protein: CATSCRERGTDTQYF.